The 13 T cell receptor beta chains below were found in one sample sequenced in a study of T cell responses to AZD1222 COVID-19 vaccine. TCRdb's table, derived via immunoSEQ multiplex PCR, lists solely in-frame clones and lacks some. The table records over 120,000 clones, more than 85% of them present only once. The specimen was peripheral blood, collected after recovery from COVID-19. The receptors were sampled from an adult who had recovered from COVID-19.

V usage is TRBV2 and J usage is TRBJ1-2, with no clear D. The germline V and J ends were trimmed by 8 bases and 2 bases, with 18 bases remaining between them. The germline V gene has CDR1 SNHLY and CDR2 FYNNEI. The length of the CDR3 is 15 residues. This CDR3 is CASRSRITRNYGYTF. The CDR3 DNA sequence: TGTGCCAGCCGTAGTCGCATAACCCGCAACTATGGCTACACCTTC.

The CDR3, as DNA: TGTGCCAGCTCACCAAGTCAGCCCACCTACGAGCAGTACTTC. It yields the protein CASSPSQPTYEQYF. The V call is TRBV18, the J call TRBJ2-7; D not certain. CDR3 length: 14 amino acids. Germline V gene data show CDR1 as KGHSH and CDR2 as LQKENI. Trimming cost V 2 bases and J 2 bases, with 10 bases left between them.

This chain connects TRBV7-2 to TRBJ1-5; TRBD1 might be the D (5 bases). This CDR3 has 13 amino acids. CDR1 is SGHTA, CDR2 FQGNSA, per germline. Trimming took off 1 base at V and 8 bases at J, with 9 bases between the two ends. In DNA, the CDR3 is TGTGCCAGCAGCTTAGTTGGGGGGGAGCCCCAGCATTTT. It yields the protein CASSLVGGEPQHF.

This clone was seen just once. The chain joins TRBV15 to TRBJ2-3; 8 nucleotides line up with TRBD1. Germline V gene sequence: CDR1 LNHNV, CDR2 YYDKDF (reference sequence). The CDR3 sequence is 14 residues long. V gave up 11 bases and J gave up 1 base; unmatched junction bases: 8. The CDR3 sequence is CALGATGGTDTQYF. CDR3 DNA: TGTGCCTTAGGGGCGACAGGGGGCACAGATACGCAGTATTTT.

The V and J genes are TRBV5-1 and TRBJ1-2, with a weak D call TRBD1 (5 bases). The CDR3 contains 15 residues. The V end was cut by 4 bases, the J end by 8 bases, with 21 bases between. The germline V gene has CDR1 SGHRS and CDR2 YFSETQ. The CDR3, as DNA: TGCGCCAGCAGCCCCTACGGGACCCCAAAGCCCGGCTACACCTTC. Translating it yields CASSPYGTPKPGYTF. The whole variable domain, remainder taken from reference TRBV5-1 and TRBJ1-2, is KAGVTQTPRYLIKTRGQQVTLSCSPISGHRSVSWYQQTPGQGLQFLFEYFSETQRNKGNFPGRFSGRQFSNSRSEMNVSTLELGDSALYLCASSPYGTPKPGYTFGSGTRLTVV.

J is TRBJ2-3 and V is TRBV5-1; 11 nucleotides agree with TRBD2. Germline lookup yields CDR1 SGHRS and CDR2 YFSETQ. J gave up 0 bases and V 0 bases, and 0 bases lay outside the gene matches. The CDR3 length is 16 residues. The CDR3 nucleotides are TGCGCCAGCAGCTTGGGGACTAGCGGGAGCACAGATACGCAGTATTTT. It specifies CASSLGTSGSTDTQYF.

V gene TRBV18 combines with J gene TRBJ2-5; maybe TRBD1 (6 bases). CDR1 is KGHSH and CDR2 is LQKENI in the germline V gene. CDR3 length: 14 residues. The V end was cut by 0 bases, the J end by 5 bases, with 10 bases between. The CDR3 coding sequence is TGTGCCAGCTCACCACCTGGAAGGGGGGAGACCCAGTACTTC. This gives the protein CASSPPGRGETQYF.

This clone came up a few times. The chain has TRBV28 and TRBJ2-7; 8 bases are a match to TRBD1. There are 16 residues in the CDR3. CDR1 and CDR2 from the germline V gene are MDHEN and SYDVKM. The V segment lost 4 bases and the J segment 2 bases; nucleotides outside the gene matches: 10. The CDR3 is CASSSPSGGSPYEQYF. The CDR3 DNA reads as TGTGCCAGCAGTTCTCCGTCAGGGGGCAGCCCCTACGAGCAGTACTTC.

The CDR3 loop reads CASSGRGGSHPGSNTGELFF. Written as DNA, the CDR3 is TGTGCCAGCAGTGGCCGGGGCGGGAGCCATCCCGGTTCGAACACCGGGGAGCTGTTTTTT. The chain has TRBV6-1 and TRBJ2-2, with 7 bases identical to TRBD2. Germline CDR1 MNHNS, CDR2 SASEGT. The CDR3 has 20 residues. After removal of 4 bases from V and 0 bases from J, the junction contained 17 bases not matched to a gene.

The J gene is TRBJ1-4, the V gene TRBV7-9, with D possibly matching TRBD1 (6 bases). V lost 1 base, J lost 7 bases, and 13 bases lay in between. The CDR3 has 15 residues. CDR1 and CDR2 (germline): SEHNR, FQNEAQ (reference sequence). In DNA form, the CDR3 reads TGTGCCAGCAGCTTAGGCCCCGGGGGCAGTGAAAAACTGTTTTTT. This gives the protein CASSLGPGGSEKLFF.

V usage is TRBV29-1 and J usage is TRBJ1-5, with TRBD1 matching 10 bases. The ends lost 6 bases at V and 7 bases at J; junction bases unmatched: 9. Germline lookup yields CDR1 SQVTM and CDR2 ANQGSEA. This CDR3 region has 14 residues. The CDR3 loop is CSVVETGGGQPQHF. CDR3 nucleotide sequence: TGCAGCGTAGTCGAGACAGGGGGCGGCCAGCCCCAGCATTTT.

The rearrangement joins TRBV3-1 (or the pseudogene TRBV3-2) to TRBJ2-5, with 8 bases matching TRBD2. Losses at the gene ends were 0 bases for V and 4 bases for J; bases not matched to a gene: 4. Per germline, CDR1 LGHDT and CDR2 YNNKEL (reference sequence). The CDR3 covers 15 residues. CDR3 sequence (DNA): TGTGCCAGCAGCCAAGAAGTAGCGGGGAGAGAGACCCAGTACTTC. Its protein is CASSQEVAGRETQYF.

The CDR3 reads CASSSDRGSETQYF. Written as DNA, the CDR3 is TGTGCCAGCAGCTCAGACAGGGGTTCAGAGACCCAGTACTTC. The V and J genes are TRBV7-3 and TRBJ2-5, with 8 bases aligning to TRBD1. In germline, CDR1 is SGHTA, CDR2 FQGTGA. The CDR3 runs 14 residues. Trimming cost V 4 bases and J 4 bases; bases outside gene matches: 5.